This TCR beta chain comes out of a study of cytomegalovirus exposure and HLA in healthy donors. For the study at large: Out of roughly 200 million T cells, an earlier analysis found over 90 million unique TCR beta sequences in total. General study findings and limits: The authors enumerated around 150 TCR beta chains as linked to cytomegalovirus. CMV serostatus was the sole immune exposure data available.

V was clipped by 2 bases and J by 4 bases, with 9 bases between them. Per the germline V gene, CDR1 is SQVTM and CDR2 is ANQGSEA. This CDR3 comprises 13 residues. For this clone: Its antigen is unknown.

The PCR used 60 Vbeta and 13 Jbeta primers. Sequenced by immunoSEQ multiplex PCR; TCRdb stores in-frame clones only, minus some. The data hold approximately 150,000 clones, with roughly 80% observed a single time. The sample taken for sequencing was PBMCs. This sequence was found in a middle-aged man in good health and CMV-seronegative. V usage is TRBV29-1 and J usage is TRBJ1-3; D gene unclear. The chain's CDR3 is CSVEYAAGNTIYF. CDR3 DNA: TGCAGCGTTGAATACGCAGCGGGAAACACCATATATTTT.